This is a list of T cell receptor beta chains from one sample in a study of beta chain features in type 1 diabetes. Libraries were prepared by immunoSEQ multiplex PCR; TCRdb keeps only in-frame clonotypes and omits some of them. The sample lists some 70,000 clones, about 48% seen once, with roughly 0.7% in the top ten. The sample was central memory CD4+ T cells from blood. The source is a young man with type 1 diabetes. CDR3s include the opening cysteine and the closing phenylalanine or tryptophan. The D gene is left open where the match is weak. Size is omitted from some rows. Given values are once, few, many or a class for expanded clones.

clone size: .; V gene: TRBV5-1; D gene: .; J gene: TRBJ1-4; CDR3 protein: CASSLRQGNEKLFF; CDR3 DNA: TGCGCCAGCAGCTTGCGTCAGGGTAATGAAAAACTGTTTTTT
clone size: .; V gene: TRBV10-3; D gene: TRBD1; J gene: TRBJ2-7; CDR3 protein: CAISEGGQGTSSYEQYF; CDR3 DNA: TGTGCCATCAGTGAGGGAGGACAGGGTACGAGCTCCTACGAGCAGTACTTC
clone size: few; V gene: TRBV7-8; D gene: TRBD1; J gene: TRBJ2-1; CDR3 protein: CASSDRTGKAYNEQFF; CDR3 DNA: TGTGCCAGCAGCGATCGGACAGGGAAGGCGTACAATGAGCAGTTCTTC
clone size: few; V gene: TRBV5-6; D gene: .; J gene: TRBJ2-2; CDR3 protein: CASSLDRELPGELFF; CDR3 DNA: TGTGCCAGCAGCTTGGACAGGGAGTTGCCCGGGGAGCTGTTTTTT
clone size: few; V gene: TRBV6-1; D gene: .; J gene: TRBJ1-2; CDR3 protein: CASSEARGIYTF; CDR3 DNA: TGTGCCAGCAGTGAAGCCAGGGGAATATACACCTTC
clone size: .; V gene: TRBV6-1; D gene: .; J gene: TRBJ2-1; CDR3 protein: CASALRGNNEQFF; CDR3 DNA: TGTGCCAGCGCCTTACGGGGAAACAATGAGCAGTTCTTC
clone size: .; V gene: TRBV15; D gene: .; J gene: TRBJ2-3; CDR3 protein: CATSRDRGTADLTDTQYF; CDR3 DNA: TGTGCCACCAGCAGAGACCGGGGGACGGCGGATCTTACAGATACGCAGTATTTT
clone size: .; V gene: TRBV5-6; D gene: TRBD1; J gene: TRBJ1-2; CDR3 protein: CASSLEQGLYGYTF; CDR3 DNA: TGTGCCAGCAGCTTGGAACAGGGGCTTTATGGCTACACCTTC
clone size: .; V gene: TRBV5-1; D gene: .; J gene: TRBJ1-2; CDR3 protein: CASSLAWGDGGYTF; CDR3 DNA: TGCGCCAGCAGCTTGGCCTGGGGGGATGGTGGCTACACCTTC
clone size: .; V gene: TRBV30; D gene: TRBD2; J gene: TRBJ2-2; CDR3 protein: CAWTHTGGSTGELFF; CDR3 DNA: TGTGCCTGGACCCATACGGGGGGGAGCACCGGGGAGCTGTTTTTT
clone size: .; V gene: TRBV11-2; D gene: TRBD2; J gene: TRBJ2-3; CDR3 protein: CASGRLSGGAGDTQYF; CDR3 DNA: TGTGCCAGCGGACGACTCAGCGGGGGGGCGGGAGATACGCAGTATTTT
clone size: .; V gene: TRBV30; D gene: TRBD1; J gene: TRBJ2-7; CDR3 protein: CAWSVLGDRAYEQYF; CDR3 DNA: TGTGCCTGGAGTGTACTAGGGGACAGGGCCTACGAGCAGTACTTC
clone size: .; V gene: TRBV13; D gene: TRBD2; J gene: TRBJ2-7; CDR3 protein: CASSFSGGVDEQYF; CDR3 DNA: TGTGCCAGCAGCTTTTCCGGGGGGGTCGACGAGCAGTACTTC
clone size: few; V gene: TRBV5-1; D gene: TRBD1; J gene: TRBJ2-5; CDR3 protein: CASSVGQGMSETQYF; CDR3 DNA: TGCGCCAGCAGCGTGGGACAGGGAATGTCAGAGACCCAGTACTTC
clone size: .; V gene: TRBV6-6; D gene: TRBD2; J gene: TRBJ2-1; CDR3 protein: CASSDPGTSGISFF; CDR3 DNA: TGTGCCAGCAGTGACCCGGGGACTAGCGGGATCTCGTTCTTC
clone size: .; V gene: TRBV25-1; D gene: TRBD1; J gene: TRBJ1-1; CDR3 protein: CASSAAGGTEAFF; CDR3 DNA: TGTGCCAGCAGTGCGGCAGGGGGCACTGAAGCTTTCTTT
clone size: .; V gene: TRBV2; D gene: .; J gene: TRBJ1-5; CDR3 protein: CASSPAGPGDSNQPQHF; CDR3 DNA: TGTGCCAGCAGCCCCGCAGGCCCCGGGGATAGCAATCAGCCCCAGCATTTT
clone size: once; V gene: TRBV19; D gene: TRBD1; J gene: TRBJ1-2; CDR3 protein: CASDRGQGDYGYTF; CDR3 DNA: TGTGCCAGCGACCGCGGACAGGGGGACTATGGCTACACCTTC
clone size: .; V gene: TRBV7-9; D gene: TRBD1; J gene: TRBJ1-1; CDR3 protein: CASSLGAGGYTEAFF; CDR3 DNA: TGTGCCAGCAGCTTAGGGGCAGGGGGCTACACTGAAGCTTTCTTT
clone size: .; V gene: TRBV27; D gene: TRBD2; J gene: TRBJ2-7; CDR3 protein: CASSPLSGRAGEQYF; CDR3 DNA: TGTGCCAGCAGTCCACTTAGCGGGAGGGCCGGCGAGCAGTACTTC
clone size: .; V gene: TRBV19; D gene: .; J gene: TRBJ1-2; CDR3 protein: CASRKQGGGYTF; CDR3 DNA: TGTGCCAGTCGGAAACAGGGCGGGGGCTACACCTTC
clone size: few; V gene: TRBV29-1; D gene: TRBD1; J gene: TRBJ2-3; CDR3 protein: CSVVRTGGTDTQYF; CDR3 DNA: TGCAGCGTTGTTAGGACAGGGGGCACAGATACGCAGTATTTT
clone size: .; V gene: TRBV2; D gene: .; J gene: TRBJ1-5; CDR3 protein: CASTRDSLQPQHF; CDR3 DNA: TGTGCCAGCACCAGGGACTCTCTTCAGCCCCAGCATTTT
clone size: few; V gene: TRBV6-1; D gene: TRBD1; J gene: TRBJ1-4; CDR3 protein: CASRLGQGEEKLFF; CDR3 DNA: TGTGCCAGCAGATTGGGACAGGGCGAAGAAAAACTGTTTTTT
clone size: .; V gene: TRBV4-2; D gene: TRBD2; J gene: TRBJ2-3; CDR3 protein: CASRSGGALADTQYF; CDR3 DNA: TGTGCCAGCCGTAGCGGGGGGGCTCTCGCAGATACGCAGTATTTT
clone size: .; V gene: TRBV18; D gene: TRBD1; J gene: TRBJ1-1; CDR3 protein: CASSPPNRDRGANTEAFF; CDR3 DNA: TGTGCCAGCTCACCACCAAACCGGGACAGGGGCGCAAACACTGAAGCTTTCTTT
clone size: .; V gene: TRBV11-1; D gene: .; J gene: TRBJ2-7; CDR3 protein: CASRPMTGTHYEQYF; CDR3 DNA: TGTGCCAGCAGACCAATGACAGGGACTCACTACGAGCAGTACTTC
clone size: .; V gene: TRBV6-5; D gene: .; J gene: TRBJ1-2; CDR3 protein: CASSYSGGSYTF; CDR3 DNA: TGTGCCAGCAGTTACTCCGGGGGGAGCTACACCTTC
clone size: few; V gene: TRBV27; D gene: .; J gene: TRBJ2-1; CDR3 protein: CASVAAGLSYNEQFF; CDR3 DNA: TGTGCCTCAGTCGCGGCGGGACTCTCCTACAATGAGCAGTTCTTC
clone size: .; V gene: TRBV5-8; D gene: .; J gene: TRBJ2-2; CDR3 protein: CASSPGQRNTGELFF; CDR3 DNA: TGTGCCAGCAGCCCTGGACAGCGTAACACCGGGGAGCTGTTTTTT
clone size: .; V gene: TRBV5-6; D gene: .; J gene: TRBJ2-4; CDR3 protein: CASSLEGGAAKNIQYF; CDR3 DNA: TGTGCCAGCAGCTTGGAAGGGGGAGCAGCCAAAAACATTCAGTACTTC
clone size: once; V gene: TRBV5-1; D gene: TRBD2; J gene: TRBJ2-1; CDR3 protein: CASTTSGGFSYNEQFF; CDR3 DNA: TGCGCCAGCACGACTAGCGGGGGATTCTCCTACAATGAGCAGTTCTTC
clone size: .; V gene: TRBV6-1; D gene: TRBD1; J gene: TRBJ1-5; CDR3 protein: CASILGQGNQPQHF; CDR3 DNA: TGTGCCAGCATTCTCGGACAGGGTAATCAGCCCCAGCATTTT
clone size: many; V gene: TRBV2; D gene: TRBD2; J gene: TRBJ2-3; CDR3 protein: CASSPGGITDTQYF; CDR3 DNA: TGTGCCAGCAGTCCGGGAGGGATCACAGATACGCAGTATTTT
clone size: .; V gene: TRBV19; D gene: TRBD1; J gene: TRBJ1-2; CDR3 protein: CASSMQGAPNGYTF; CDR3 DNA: TGTGCCAGTAGCATGCAGGGGGCGCCGAATGGCTACACCTTC
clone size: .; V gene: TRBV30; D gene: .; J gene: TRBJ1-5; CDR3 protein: CAWSGSNINQPQHF; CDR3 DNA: TGTGCCTGGAGTGGCAGTAACATCAATCAGCCCCAGCATTTT
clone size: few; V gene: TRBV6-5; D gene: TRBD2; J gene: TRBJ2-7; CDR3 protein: CASRVSGNSYEQYF; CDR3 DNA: TGTGCCAGCAGAGTTAGCGGGAACTCCTACGAGCAGTACTTC
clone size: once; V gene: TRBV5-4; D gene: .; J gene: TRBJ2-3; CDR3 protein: CASSPVAADTQYF; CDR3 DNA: TGTGCCAGCAGCCCGGTGGCGGCAGATACGCAGTATTTT
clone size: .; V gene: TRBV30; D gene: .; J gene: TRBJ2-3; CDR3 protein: CAWNAETDTQYF; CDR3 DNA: TGTGCCTGGAACGCGGAGACCGATACGCAGTATTTT
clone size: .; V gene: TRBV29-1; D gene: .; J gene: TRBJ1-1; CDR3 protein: CSVEDRDNRPAEAFF; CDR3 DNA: TGCAGCGTTGAAGACCGGGACAATCGCCCGGCTGAAGCTTTCTTT
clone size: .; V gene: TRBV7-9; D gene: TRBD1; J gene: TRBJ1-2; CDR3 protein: CASSSPSTGNYGYTF; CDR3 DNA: TGTGCCAGCAGCTCCCCCTCGACAGGGAACTATGGCTACACCTTC
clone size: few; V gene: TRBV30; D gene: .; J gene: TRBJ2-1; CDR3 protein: CAWGSSYNEQFF; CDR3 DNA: TGTGCCTGGGGTAGCTCCTACAATGAGCAGTTCTTC
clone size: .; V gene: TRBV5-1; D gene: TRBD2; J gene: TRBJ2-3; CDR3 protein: CASSTRTSGSTDTQYF; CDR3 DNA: TGCGCCAGCAGCACCCGGACTAGCGGGAGTACAGATACGCAGTATTTT
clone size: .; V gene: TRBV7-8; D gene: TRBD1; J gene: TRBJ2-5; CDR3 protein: CASSPGGQGAGTQYF; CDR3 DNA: TGTGCCAGCAGCCCCGGGGGACAGGGGGCCGGGACCCAGTACTTC
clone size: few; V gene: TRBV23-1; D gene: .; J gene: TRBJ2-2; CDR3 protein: CASSRLAGLTCAGELFF; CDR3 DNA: TGCGCCAGCAGTCGGCTGGCAGGACTAACTTGCGCCGGGGAGCTGTTTTTT
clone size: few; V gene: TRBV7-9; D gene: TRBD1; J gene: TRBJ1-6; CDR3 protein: CASSLGTGEVSPLHF; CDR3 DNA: TGTGCCAGCAGCTTAGGGACAGGGGAGGTATCACCCCTCCACTTT
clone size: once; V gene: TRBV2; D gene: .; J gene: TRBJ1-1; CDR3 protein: CASHLAWAGEAFF; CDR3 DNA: TGTGCCAGCCATTTAGCGTGGGCGGGTGAAGCTTTCTTT
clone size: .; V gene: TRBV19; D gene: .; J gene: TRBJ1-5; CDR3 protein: CASSMTQGVGNQPQHF; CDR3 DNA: TGTGCCAGTAGTATGACACAGGGAGTGGGCAATCAGCCCCAGCATTTT
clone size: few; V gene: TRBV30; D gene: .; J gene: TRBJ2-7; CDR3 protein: CAWSSFGGSYEQYF; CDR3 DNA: TGTGCCTGGAGTTCATTTGGAGGCTCCTACGAGCAGTACTTC
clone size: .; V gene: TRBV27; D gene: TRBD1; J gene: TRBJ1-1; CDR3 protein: CASSKQGPTEAFF; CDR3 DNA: TGTGCCAGCAGCAAACAGGGGCCAACTGAAGCTTTCTTT
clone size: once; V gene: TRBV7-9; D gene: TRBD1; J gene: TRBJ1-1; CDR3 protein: CASSRGGQGPVAFF; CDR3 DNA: TGTGCCAGCAGCCGGGGGGGACAGGGGCCAGTGGCTTTCTTT
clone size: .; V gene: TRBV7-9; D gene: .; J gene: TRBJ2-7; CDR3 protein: CASSNSAGNEQYF; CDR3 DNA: TGTGCCAGCAGCAATTCCGCAGGGAACGAGCAGTACTTC
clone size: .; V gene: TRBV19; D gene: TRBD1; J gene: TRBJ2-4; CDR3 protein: CASRKTGTENIQYF; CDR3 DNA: TGTGCCAGTAGAAAAACCGGGACAGAAAACATTCAGTACTTC
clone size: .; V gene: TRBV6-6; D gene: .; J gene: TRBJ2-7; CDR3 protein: CASSPLYGSSYEQYF; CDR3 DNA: TGTGCCAGCAGTCCCCTATATGGGAGCTCCTACGAGCAGTACTTC
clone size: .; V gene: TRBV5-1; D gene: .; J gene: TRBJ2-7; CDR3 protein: CASRDPGGYEQYF; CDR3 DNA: TGCGCCAGCAGGGACCCAGGAGGCTACGAGCAGTACTTC
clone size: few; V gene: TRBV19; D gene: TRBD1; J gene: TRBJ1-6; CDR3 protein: CASGTGGQGNSPLHF; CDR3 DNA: TGTGCCAGTGGCACCGGGGGACAGGGAAATTCACCCCTCCACTTT
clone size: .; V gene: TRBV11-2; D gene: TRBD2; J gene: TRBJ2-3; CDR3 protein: CASSLDGRGTDTQYF; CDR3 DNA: TGTGCCAGCAGCTTAGATGGGAGGGGCACAGATACGCAGTATTTT
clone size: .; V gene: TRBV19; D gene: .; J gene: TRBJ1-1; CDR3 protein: CASSIESSGAFF; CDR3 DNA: TGTGCCAGTAGTATAGAGTCGTCGGGAGCTTTCTTT